Each of the 10 T cell receptor beta chains below was sequenced from the same sample in a study of control samples from healthy donors and cancer patients. Profiled with immunoSEQ multiplex PCR; TCRdb holds only in-frame clones, not every one. The sample holds some 150,000 clones, roughly 94% seen once. Sequencing was performed on blood. These receptors came from a man aged 35 to 55 in good health.

The chain recombines TRBV7-8 with TRBJ1-1; 11 nucleotides agree with TRBD1. Germline V CDR1 and CDR2: SGHVS, FQNEAQ. This CDR3 is 15 amino acids long. CDR3 loop: CASGTGGRGNTEAFF. CDR3 coding DNA: TGTGCAAGCGGGACAGGGGGTAGGGGGAACACTGAAGCTTTCTTT.

This chain joins TRBV9 and TRBJ2-3; a possible D gene is TRBD2 (5 bases). The CDR3 runs 17 residues. Between the trimmed V and J ends, which lost 3 bases and 4 bases, there was a span of 21 bases. Germline V gene sequence: CDR1 SGDLS, CDR2 YYNGEE. CDR3 protein: CASSGGPQRILPDTQYF. The CDR3 DNA reads as TGTGCCAGCAGCGGTGGCCCCCAGCGGATTTTGCCAGATACGCAGTATTTT.

V and J are TRBV4-1 and TRBJ1-1; D not certain. The CDR3 spans 12 residues. Germline CDR1 and CDR2: MGHRA and YSYEKL. V was pared by 0 bases and J by 7 bases, with 6 bases between. CDR3 sequence (DNA): TGCGCCAGCAGCCAAGATAGGATTGAAGCTTTCTTT. Residues: CASSQDRIEAFF.

This clone was detected once. The CDR3: CASSQAPGGTDTQYF. CDR3 sequence (DNA): TGTGCCAGCAGCCAGGCGCCAGGTGGAACAGATACGCAGTATTTT. The V and J genes are TRBV6-5 and TRBJ2-3; D unresolved. This CDR3 has 15 amino acids. V was trimmed by 6 bases and J by 3 bases, leaving 16 bases between them. In germline, CDR1 is MNHEY, CDR2 SVGAGI.

J is TRBJ1-1 and V is TRBV4-3; D call uncertain. CDR3 size: 14 residues. V lost 0 bases and J lost 0, with 5 bases in between. From germline, CDR1 is LGHNA and CDR2 YSLEER. In DNA, the CDR3 is TGCGCCAGCAGCCAAGAAGTCTTGAACACTGAAGCTTTCTTT. Translated, it gives CASSQEVLNTEAFF.

The CDR3 sequence is CASSPRDSNTEAFF. CDR3 DNA: TGTGCCAGCTCCCCTAGGGACTCGAACACTGAAGCTTTCTTT. V gene TRBV18 combines with J gene TRBJ1-1, with D possibly being TRBD1 (5 bases). The CDR3 totals 14 residues. CDR1 is KGHSH, CDR2 LQKENI, per germline. Trimming pared 6 bases from V and 1 base from J, leaving 12 bases between.

The chain is built from TRBV16 and TRBJ2-2; D ambiguous. The length of the CDR3 is 16 residues. Trimming stripped 0 bases from V and 0 bases from J, with 8 bases between. The germline V gene has CDR1 KGHSY and CDR2 FQNENV. The CDR3 protein is CASSQSVTSNTGELFF. The CDR3 nucleotides are TGTGCCAGCAGCCAATCAGTAACTTCGAACACCGGGGAGCTGTTTTTT.

In nucleotides, the CDR3 is TGTGCCAGCAGAGGACAGGGCCTTCAGCCCCAGCATTTT. Residues: CASRGQGLQPQHF. The rearrangement uses TRBV28 and TRBJ1-5; 8 bases match TRBD1. V trimming: 6 bases; J trimming: 6 bases; junction bases outside the gene matches: 4. The germline CDR1 and CDR2 sequences are MDHEN and SYDVKM. The CDR3 contains 13 residues.

The gene calls are TRBV11-2 and TRBJ2-3; D is unclear. This CDR3 spans 14 amino acids. V lost 3 bases and J lost 4, with 11 bases in between. Germline V lookup: CDR1 SGHAT, CDR2 FQNNGV. CDR3 in DNA: TGTGCCAGCAGCTTCGAAGATAACGCAGATACGCAGTATTTT. This translates into CASSFEDNADTQYF.

The V and J genes are TRBV6-5 and TRBJ1-2; D remains unclear. The length of the CDR3 is 15 residues. V was pared by 3 bases and J by 4 bases, with 15 bases between. Germline V gene lookup returns CDR1 MNHEY and CDR2 SVGAGI. This chain's CDR3 is CASSYSREIVYGYTF. CDR3 nucleotides: TGTGCCAGCAGTTATAGTCGGGAGATTGTCTATGGCTACACCTTC.